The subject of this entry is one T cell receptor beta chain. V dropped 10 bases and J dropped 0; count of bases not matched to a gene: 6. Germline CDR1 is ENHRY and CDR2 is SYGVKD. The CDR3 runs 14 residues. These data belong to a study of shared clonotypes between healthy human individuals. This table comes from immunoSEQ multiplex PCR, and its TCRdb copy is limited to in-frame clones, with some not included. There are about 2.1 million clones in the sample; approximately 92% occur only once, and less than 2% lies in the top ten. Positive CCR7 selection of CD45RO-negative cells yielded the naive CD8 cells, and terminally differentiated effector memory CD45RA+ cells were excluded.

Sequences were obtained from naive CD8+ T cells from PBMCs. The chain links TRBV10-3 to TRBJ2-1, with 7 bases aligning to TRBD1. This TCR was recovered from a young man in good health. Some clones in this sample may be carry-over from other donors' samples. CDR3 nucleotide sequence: TGTGCCACGACGACAGGGAGCTCCTACAATGAGCAGTTCTTC. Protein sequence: CATTTGSSYNEQFF.